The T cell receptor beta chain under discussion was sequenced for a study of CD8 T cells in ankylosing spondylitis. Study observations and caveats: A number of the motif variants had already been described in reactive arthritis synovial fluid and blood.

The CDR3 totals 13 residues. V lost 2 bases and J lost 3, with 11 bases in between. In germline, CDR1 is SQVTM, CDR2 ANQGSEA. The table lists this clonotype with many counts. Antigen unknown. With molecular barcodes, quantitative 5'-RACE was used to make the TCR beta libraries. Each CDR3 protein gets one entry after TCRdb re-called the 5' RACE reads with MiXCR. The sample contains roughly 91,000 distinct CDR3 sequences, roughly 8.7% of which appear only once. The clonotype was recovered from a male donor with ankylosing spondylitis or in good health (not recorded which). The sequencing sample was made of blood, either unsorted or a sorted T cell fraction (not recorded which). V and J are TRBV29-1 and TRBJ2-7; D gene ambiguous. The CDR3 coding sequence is TGCAGCGTTGAACAAGATCTCGGCTACGAGCAGTACTTC. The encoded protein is CSVEQDLGYEQYF.